This record covers a single T cell receptor (beta chain). This record belongs to a study of technical replicates of blood from several donors. Method: immunoSEQ multiplex PCR; TCRdb's copy keeps in-frame clones and lacks some. This table has 75,000 to 90,000 clones, roughly 92% appearing once. Trimming took 9 bases from V and 5 from J; bases not matched to a gene: 10. The germline CDR1 and CDR2 sequences are SGHRS and YFSETQ. The CDR3 length is 14 residues. The material sequenced was T cells isolated from PBMCs. V and J are TRBV5-1 and TRBJ2-5; 10 nucleotides match TRBD1. The origin of this receptor is a human donor in good health. This CDR3 is CATSPGQGMETQYF. The CDR3 coding sequence is TGCGCCACCTCCCCGGGACAGGGGATGGAGACCCAGTACTTC.